This is a list of T cell receptor beta chains from one sample in a study of shared clonotypes between healthy human individuals. The data were produced by immunoSEQ multiplex PCR, yet TCRdb's version contains in-frame clones alone and is incomplete. Of about 2 million clones listed, about 95% are singletons. The material sequenced was naive CD8+ T cells sorted from blood. These receptors all stem from a young man in good health. The CDR3 runs from the conserved cysteine through the conserved F or W. The order of the fields is D gene, V gene, J gene, CDR3 protein. D genes are given only for firm matches.

d_call: -; v_call: TRBV7-6; j_call: TRBJ1-1; cdr3_aa: CASGHVADTEAFF
d_call: -; v_call: TRBV7-3; j_call: TRBJ2-2; cdr3_aa: CASSLTSRQPNTGELFF
d_call: -; v_call: TRBV30; j_call: TRBJ2-1; cdr3_aa: CAWSVGDYNEQFF
d_call: TRBD1; v_call: TRBV27; j_call: TRBJ2-7; cdr3_aa: CASSTQGLYEQYF
d_call: -; v_call: TRBV4-1; j_call: TRBJ2-1; cdr3_aa: CASSPKTPGTAYNEQFF
d_call: -; v_call: TRBV6-5; j_call: TRBJ2-1; cdr3_aa: CASSYSSMVGEQFF
d_call: -; v_call: TRBV6-1; j_call: TRBJ1-3; cdr3_aa: CASSQGDTIYF
d_call: TRBD2; v_call: TRBV7-6; j_call: TRBJ2-1; cdr3_aa: CASSPGLAGADEQFF
d_call: -; v_call: TRBV21-1; j_call: TRBJ1-5; cdr3_aa: CASSNGLRGQPQHF
d_call: TRBD2; v_call: TRBV7-9; j_call: TRBJ2-3; cdr3_aa: CASSWEGASTDTQYF
d_call: TRBD2; v_call: TRBV30; j_call: TRBJ2-1; cdr3_aa: CAWSFSGSSEQFF
d_call: TRBD1; v_call: TRBV11-2; j_call: TRBJ1-4; cdr3_aa: CASSLGAGGFSNEKLFF
d_call: -; v_call: TRBV5-6; j_call: TRBJ2-2; cdr3_aa: CASSLAWGRRDTGELFF
d_call: -; v_call: TRBV29-1; j_call: TRBJ2-5; cdr3_aa: CSVAPGNQETQYF
d_call: -; v_call: TRBV4-3; j_call: TRBJ2-7; cdr3_aa: CASSAGQLSYEQYF
d_call: -; v_call: TRBV29-1; j_call: TRBJ1-1; cdr3_aa: CSVRYDSNTEAFF
d_call: -; v_call: TRBV2; j_call: TRBJ1-4; cdr3_aa: CASDPLDNEKLFF